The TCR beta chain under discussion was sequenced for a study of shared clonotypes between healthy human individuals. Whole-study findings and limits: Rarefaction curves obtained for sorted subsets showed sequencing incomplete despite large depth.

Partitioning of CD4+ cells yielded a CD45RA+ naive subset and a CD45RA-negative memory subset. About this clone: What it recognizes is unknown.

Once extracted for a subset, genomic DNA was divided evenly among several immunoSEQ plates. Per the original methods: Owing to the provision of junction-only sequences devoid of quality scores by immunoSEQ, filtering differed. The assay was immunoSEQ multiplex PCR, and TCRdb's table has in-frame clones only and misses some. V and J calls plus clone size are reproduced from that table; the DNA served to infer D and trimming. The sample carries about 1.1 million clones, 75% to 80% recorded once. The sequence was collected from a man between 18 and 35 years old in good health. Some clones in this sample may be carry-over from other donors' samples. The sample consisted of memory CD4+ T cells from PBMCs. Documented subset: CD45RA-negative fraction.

DNA for the CDR3: TGTGCCAGCTCCGGCCGGGTAAACGGGGAAGCTTTCTTT. Translating it yields CASSGRVNGEAFF. The genes are TRBV7-2 and TRBJ1-1; D is ambiguous. Looked up from germline, CDR1 is SGHTA and CDR2 is FQGNSA. Trimming took 8 bases from V and 8 from J, leaving 18 bases between them. CDR3 length equals 13 residues. Looking up the rest from reference TRBV7-2 and TRBJ1-1 gives the full variable domain: GAGVSQSPSNKVTEKGKDVELRCDPISGHTALYWYRQSLGQGLEFLIYFQGNSAPDKSGLPSDRFSAERTGGSVSTLTIQRTQQEDSAVYLCASSGRVNGEAFFGQGTRLTVV.